These 32 T cell receptor beta chains originate from one sample sequenced in a study of lung T cells in sarcoidosis with Löfgren's syndrome. TCRdb re-analysed the reads in MiXCR, keeping a single row per CDR3 protein. The repertoire holds tens of thousands of distinct CDR3 sequences, with 21% as singletons. The specimen sequenced was CD4+ T cells from PBMCs. The source of these receptors is a human donor with sarcoidosis (Löfgren's syndrome or another form), or a control subject (not recorded which).

This clonotype has only one observation. A much larger clone differs by one base, so this may be a read error. This chain uses TRBV7-3 with TRBJ2-5, with D perhaps matching TRBD2 (5 bases). Germline V lookup: CDR1 SGHTA, CDR2 FQGTGA. V lost 8 bases, J lost 5 bases, and 15 bases lay in between. The CDR3 totals 13 residues. The CDR3 region is CASGSRGSETQYF. The CDR3 DNA sequence: TGTGCCAGCGGCTCCCGGGGATCCGAGACCCAGTACTTC.

This clonotype has a handful of counts. V and J are TRBV11-2 and TRBJ2-5; D is uncertain. The CDR3 consists of 11 residues. The ends were cut back, 4 bases at V and 4 bases at J, with 4 bases in the middle. From germline, CDR1 is SGHAT and CDR2 FQNNGV. CDR3 loop: CASSSLETQYF. The CDR3 bases are TGTGCCAGCAGCTCCCTAGAGACCCAGTACTTC.

This clonotype has a count of ten or more. The V call is TRBV20-1, the J call TRBJ2-5, with D unresolved. V was cut by 6 bases and J by 1 base, with 12 bases left in between. The germline V gene has CDR1 DFQATT and CDR2 SNEGSKA (reference sequence). There are 13 residues in the CDR3. The DNA of the CDR3 is TGCAGTGCCCCCCCTTTCCCCCAAGAGACCCAGTACTTC. Translation: CSAPPFPQETQYF.

Many counts were recorded for this clonotype. The chain combines TRBV27 with TRBJ1-1; 7 nucleotides line up with TRBD1. The germline V gene encodes CDR1 MNHEY and CDR2 SMNVEV (reference sequence). The J segment lost 1 base and the V segment lost 4 bases, leaving 9 bases of the junction unmatched. There are 16 residues in the CDR3. CDR3 loop: CASSSGTAPGNTEAFF. CDR3 bases: TGTGCCAGCAGTTCCGGGACAGCTCCTGGGAACACTGAAGCTTTCTTT.

The V call is TRBV3-1, the J call TRBJ1-5; no clear D. Germline V lookup: CDR1 LGHDT, CDR2 YNNKEL (reference sequence). The CDR3 covers 14 residues. Trimming pared 5 bases from V and 1 base from J, leaving 9 bases between. In nucleotides, the CDR3 is TGTGCCAGCAGCGCCCTCCGGAGCAATCAGCCCCAGCATTTT. This encodes CASSALRSNQPQHF.

The CDR3 here is CASSQEGQGISSGNTIYF. In nucleotides, the CDR3 is TGTGCCAGCAGCCAAGAGGGACAGGGGATCTCCTCTGGAAACACCATATATTTT. The chain links TRBV4-2 to TRBJ1-3, with 10 nucleotides matching TRBD1. CDR3 length: 18 residues. CDR1 is LGHNA, CDR2 YNFKEQ, per germline. V dropped 0 bases and J dropped 0; count of bases not matched to a gene: 5.

This clonotype was counted between two and nine times. The CDR3 protein is CASSSSSARTDTQYF. The CDR3 DNA reads as TGTGCCAGCAGCTCCAGTTCGGCTCGTACAGATACGCAGTATTTT. The V gene is TRBV3-1, the J gene TRBJ2-3; D uncertain. The germline V gene encodes CDR1 LGHDT and CDR2 YNNKEL (reference sequence). V gave up 5 bases and J gave up 3 bases, with 15 bases separating them. This CDR3 region has 15 residues.

The chain recombines TRBV29-1 with TRBJ2-1; D remains unclear. The germline V gene has CDR1 SQVTM and CDR2 ANQGSEA. Trimming took off 1 base at V and 6 bases at J, with 7 bases between the two ends. The CDR3 loop spans 12 amino acids. The CDR3 coding sequence is TGCAGCGTTGAAGTAGGTAGCAATGAGCAGTTCTTC. Protein sequence: CSVEVGSNEQFF.

This clonotype was counted at least ten times. The chain links TRBV19 to TRBJ2-1; 9 nucleotides match TRBD1. This CDR3 is 14 amino acids long. Germline V lookup: CDR1 LNHDA, CDR2 SQIVND (reference sequence). With 4 bases clipped from V and 2 bases from J, the junction kept 0 bases outside the gene matches. In DNA, the CDR3 is TGTGCCAGTAGTAGGGACAGGGCCTACAATGAGCAGTTCTTC. Translated, it gives CASSRDRAYNEQFF.

This clonotype was detected ten times or more. The chain employs TRBV7-9 and TRBJ2-5, with D perhaps matching TRBD2 (5 bases). The CDR3 totals 12 residues. Germline V gives CDR1 SEHNR, CDR2 FQNEAQ (reference sequence). V lost 8 bases to trimming and J lost 7 bases, with 14 bases between them. CDR3 protein: CASVGEGTTQYF. The DNA of the CDR3 is TGTGCCAGCGTCGGGGAAGGTACGACCCAGTACTTC.

This clonotype showed up many times. The chain carries TRBV20-1 and TRBJ2-3; D possibly corresponds to TRBD2 (7 bases). The germline V gene has CDR1 DFQATT and CDR2 SNEGSKA (reference sequence). The CDR3 is 13 amino acids. V dropped 5 bases and J dropped 2 bases, with 11 bases sitting between them. The CDR3: CSAGGALTDTQYF. CDR3 coding DNA: TGCAGTGCTGGGGGGGCCCTCACAGATACGCAGTATTTT.

This clonotype has a count of ten or more. The chain is built from TRBV27 and TRBJ2-1, with D uncertain. Trimming pared 5 bases from V and 4 bases from J, leaving 21 bases between. The germline CDR1 and CDR2 sequences are MNHEY and SMNVEV (reference sequence). The CDR3 loop spans 17 amino acids. The CDR3 nucleotides read TGTGCCAGCAGTCCACCCCTAGGCAGGTCCTATTACAATGAGCAGTTCTTC. Its translation is CASSPPLGRSYYNEQFF.

This clonotype was observed many times. This chain links TRBV29-1 with TRBJ1-1; TRBD1 might be the D (5 bases). The CDR3 totals 15 residues. CDR1 and CDR2 (germline): SQVTM, ANQGSEA. Trimming left V 3 bases short and J 0 bases short, with 14 bases between. Here the CDR3 reads CSVDLQGKVNTEAFF. The CDR3 region has the DNA TGCAGCGTTGATCTGCAGGGCAAGGTGAACACTGAAGCTTTCTTT. Variable domain in full (rest from reference TRBV29-1 and TRBJ1-1): SAVISQKPSRDICQRGTSLTIQCQVDSQVTMMFWYRQQPGQSLTLIATANQGSEATYESGFVIDKFPISRPNLTFSTLTVSNMSPEDSSIYLCSVDLQGKVNTEAFFGQGTRLTVV.

This clonotype was detected ten times or more. The V call is TRBV20-1, the J call TRBJ2-3; D remains unclear. The CDR3 runs to 13 residues. Trimming cost V 1 base and J 0 bases, with 5 bases left between them. CDR1 and CDR2 (germline): DFQATT, SNEGSKA (reference sequence). This CDR3 reads CSARVGSTDTQYF. The CDR3 DNA is TGCAGTGCTAGAGTCGGGAGCACAGATACGCAGTATTTT.

This clonotype was picked up a small number of times. The V gene is TRBV4-2, the J gene TRBJ2-3; possibly TRBD1 or TRBD2 for D (5 bases each). The CDR3 extends over 18 amino acids. Per the germline V gene, CDR1 is LGHNA and CDR2 is YNFKEQ. Deletions cut 0 bases from V and 4 bases from J, with 20 bases between. CDR3 DNA sequence: TGTGCCAGCAGCCAAGATCTCACCCGGGGACCCGGACCAGATACGCAGTATTTT. As protein: CASSQDLTRGPGPDTQYF.

The sample holds many counts of this clonotype. The V gene is TRBV7-2, the J gene TRBJ1-1; D remains ambiguous. Germline V gives CDR1 SGHTA, CDR2 FQGNSA. The CDR3 is 14 residues long. With 5 bases removed from V and 0 bases from J, the gap between germline ends came to 10 bases. CDR3 in DNA: TGTGCCAGCAGCCCCCAGTCTGTGAACACTGAAGCTTTCTTT. This encodes CASSPQSVNTEAFF. Looking up the rest from reference TRBV7-2 and TRBJ1-1 gives the full variable domain: GAGVSQSPSNKVTEKGKDVELRCDPISGHTALYWYRQSLGQGLEFLIYFQGNSAPDKSGLPSDRFSAERTGGSVSTLTIQRTQQEDSAVYLCASSPQSVNTEAFFGQGTRLTVV.

The chain links TRBV12-3 or TRBV12-4 to TRBJ2-2; 8 bases line up with TRBD1. J lost 2 bases, V lost 6 bases, and 8 bases had no gene match. The CDR3 extends over 16 amino acids. The CDR3, as DNA: TGTGCCAGCAGGAAACAGGGACAGGCTAACACCGGGGAGCTGTTTTTT. Translating it yields CASRKQGQANTGELFF.

This clonotype was seen ten or more times. This chain joins TRBV15 and TRBJ2-2, with D uncertain. The CDR3 runs 16 residues. The germline V and J ends were trimmed by 0 bases and 2 bases, with 10 bases remaining between them. The germline V gene encodes CDR1 LNHNV and CDR2 YYDKDF (reference sequence). The CDR3 sequence is CATSRDFRLNTGELFF. DNA of the CDR3: TGTGCCACCAGCAGAGATTTTCGTCTAAACACCGGGGAGCTGTTTTTT.

A remark on this clonotype: A much larger clone differs from this one at a single base, so this may be a read error. J is TRBJ1-5 and V is TRBV2; D gene ambiguous. The CDR3 has 15 amino acids. Germline V gene lookup returns CDR1 SNHLY and CDR2 FYNNEI. CDR3 nucleotide sequence: TGTGCCAACAGTGAAGAAGGTACGCGCAATCAGCCCCAGCATTTT. Its protein product is CANSEEGTRNQPQHF.

This clonotype was observed at least ten times. The V call is TRBV20-1, the J call TRBJ2-5; D is uncertain. The V end lost 6 bases, the J end lost 1 base, and 12 bases lay between the germline ends. The germline CDR1 and CDR2 sequences are DFQATT and SNEGSKA (reference sequence). The CDR3 is 13 residues long. CDR3 sequence reads: CSAPPGIQETQYF. In DNA form, the CDR3 reads TGCAGTGCCCCTCCGGGCATCCAAGAGACCCAGTACTTC.

A note on this clonotype: This may stem from a read error, because a much larger clone lies one nucleotide away. The CDR3 region is CAGSLRQIRYEQYF. DNA for the CDR3: TGTGCCGGCAGTTTAAGGCAGATTCGCTACGAGCAGTACTTC. The V gene is TRBV28, the J gene TRBJ2-7; D gene uncertain. The CDR3 is 14 residues long. Germline V gene sequence: CDR1 MDHEN, CDR2 SYDVKM.

This clonotype was found many times. J is TRBJ1-1 and V is TRBV20-1, with a weak D call TRBD1 (5 bases). With 3 bases removed from V and 0 bases from J, the gap between germline ends came to 14 bases. The CDR3 runs 15 residues. Germline V CDR1 and CDR2: DFQATT, SNEGSKA (reference sequence). CDR3 sequence: CSASAFQGMNTEAFF. The DNA for the CDR3 is TGCAGTGCTAGTGCCTTTCAGGGCATGAACACTGAAGCTTTCTTT.

The table lists this clonotype with many counts. In DNA form, the CDR3 reads TGCAGTGTTCCGAGCTCCTACGAGCAGTACGTC. This codes for CSVPSSYEQYV. The chain combines TRBV20-1 with TRBJ2-7, with unresolved D. Looked up from germline, CDR1 is DFQATT and CDR2 is SNEGSKA (reference sequence). The ends were cut back, 7 bases at V and 0 bases at J, with 7 bases in the middle. This CDR3 is 11 amino acids long.

This clonotype was detected many times. V usage is TRBV6-2 or TRBV6-3 and J usage is TRBJ2-1; 9 bases fit TRBD1. CDR3 length equals 13 residues. CDR1 is MNHEY and CDR2 is SVGEGT in the germline V gene. The trim removed 11 bases at V and 2 bases at J, leaving 4 bases unmatched. The DNA of the CDR3 is TGTGCCTCCCGGGACAGGGCCTACAATGAGCAGTTCTTC. Encoded protein: CASRDRAYNEQFF.

The chain couples TRBV6-1 to TRBJ1-1; weak D call: TRBD1 (5 bases). CDR3 size: 12 residues. Per the germline V gene, CDR1 is MNHNS and CDR2 is SASEGT. Deletions cut 8 bases from V and 3 bases from J, with 10 bases between. DNA for the CDR3: TGTGCCAGCGGTAGAGGGGACACTGAAGCTTTCTTT. Its protein is CASGRGDTEAFF.

The chain uses TRBV7-9 and TRBJ2-2, with unresolved D. The CDR3 sequence is 13 residues long. Germline V gene data show CDR1 as SEHNR and CDR2 as FQNEAQ (reference sequence). V was shortened by 6 bases and J by 5 bases, with 10 bases between the two germline ends. CDR3 bases: TGTGCCAGCAGTCAGATCTTGACCGGGGAGCTGTTTTTT. It yields the protein CASSQILTGELFF.

This clonotype has a count of ten or more. The rearrangement links TRBV6-2 or TRBV6-3 to TRBJ2-7, with 11 bases matching TRBD2. Trimming took 2 bases from V and 0 from J; bases not matched to a gene: 6. This CDR3 is 17 amino acids long. CDR1 is MNHEY and CDR2 is SVGEGT in the germline V gene. Here the CDR3 reads CASSYPSTSGGSYEQYV. The DNA for the CDR3 is TGTGCCAGCAGTTACCCTTCCACTAGCGGGGGCTCCTACGAGCAGTACGTC.

Only a few counts were recorded for this clonotype. The rearrangement joins TRBV29-1 to TRBJ2-2; 8 positions match TRBD1. CDR1 SQVTM and CDR2 ANQGSEA come from the germline V gene. The V and J ends lost 5 bases and 4 bases, in that order; junction bases with no gene match: 3. The CDR3 is 13 residues long. CDR3 amino acids: CSVQDRVTGELFF. CDR3 bases: TGCAGCGTTCAGGACAGGGTCACCGGGGAGCTGTTTTTT.

To note about this clonotype: The junction does not match germline at one end; this may be a read error. V usage is TRBV6-2 or TRBV6-3 and J usage is TRBJ2-1; 8 bases align to TRBD2. The CDR3 has 18 residues. Germline V gives CDR1 MNHEY, CDR2 SVGEGT. The CDR3 loop reads CACSSPMGKAGVDDEQFF. CDR3 DNA sequence: TGTGCCTGCAGCTCCCCTATGGGAAAAGCGGGGGTTGACGATGAGCAGTTCTTC.

This clonotype was recorded many times. This chain connects TRBV7-2 to TRBJ1-6; no firm D call. The CDR3 spans 12 residues. Germline loops: CDR1 SGHTA, CDR2 FQGNSA. V dropped 8 bases and J dropped 7 bases, with 9 bases sitting between them. The CDR3: CASRRANSPLHF. The CDR3 nucleotides are TGTGCCAGCCGCAGAGCCAATTCACCCCTCCACTTT.

The chain is built from TRBV29-1 and TRBJ2-5, with D possibly TRBD1 on 5 matching bases. CDR3 length: 12 amino acids. Trimming shortened V by 6 bases and J by 5 bases, and 13 bases separated the two germline ends. CDR1 SQVTM and CDR2 ANQGSEA come from the germline V gene. CDR3 nucleotides: TGCAGCGTGGGTGTCTCAGGGGAGACCCAGTACTTC. Protein product: CSVGVSGETQYF.

A word on this clonotype: One end of the junction is discordant with germline, which a read error may explain. This chain connects TRBV24-1 to TRBJ2-3, with a possible D match to TRBD2 (7 bases). In germline, CDR1 is KGHDR, CDR2 SFDVKD. The CDR3 length is 13 residues. The CDR3 nucleotides read TGTGCCACCAGCCGCGGGGGCACAGATACACAGTATTTT. This sequence encodes CATSRGGTDTQYF.